The next 18 T cell receptor beta chains were all read from a single sample in a study of radiotherapy plus CTLA-4 blockade in lung cancer. Only in-frame clones appear in the TCRdb table, and some are missing; sequencing was by immunoSEQ multiplex PCR. Of tens of thousands of clones listed, roughly two thirds were seen once; the top ten hold roughly 3.5%. The sample consisted of peripheral blood, taken from a patient treated with radiotherapy plus ipilimumab. These receptors originate from a human donor with non-small cell lung cancer who had a complete response to radiotherapy plus ipilimumab.

This clone was observed a few times. The chain is built from TRBV5-1 and TRBJ2-2; 9 bases are shared with TRBD1. This CDR3 has 17 amino acids. Germline trimming cut 3 bases from V and 5 bases from J; bases unmatched to any gene: 11. Germline lookup yields CDR1 SGHRS and CDR2 YFSETQ. The CDR3 protein is CASSSRGAGTGTGELFF. DNA of the CDR3: TGCGCCAGCAGCTCCCGAGGAGCCGGGACAGGGACCGGGGAGCTGTTTTTT.

This chain joins TRBV9 and TRBJ2-1; TRBD2 matches at 12 bases. Germline V lookup: CDR1 SGDLS, CDR2 YYNGEE. V was pared by 4 bases and J by 4 bases, with 6 bases of the junction left unmatched. This CDR3 comprises 16 residues. CDR3 region: CASSLRTSGGYNEQFF. The CDR3 bases are TGTGCCAGCAGCCTAAGAACTAGCGGGGGGTACAATGAGCAGTTCTTC.

The chain recombines TRBV2 with TRBJ1-5; no definite D call. Germline V gene data show CDR1 as SNHLY and CDR2 as FYNNEI. The ends were cut back, 4 bases at V and 4 bases at J, with 14 bases in the middle. This CDR3 has 15 amino acids. CDR3 protein: CASSGEGLTNQPQHF. The CDR3 bases are TGTGCCAGCAGTGGAGAGGGATTGACTAATCAGCCCCAGCATTTT.

The V gene is TRBV7-9, the J gene TRBJ2-1; TRBD2 matches 11 bases. CDR1 is SEHNR and CDR2 is FQNEAQ in the germline V gene (reference sequence). This CDR3 comprises 15 residues. V was pared by 1 base and J by 9 bases, with 5 bases of the junction left unmatched. The CDR3 DNA follows: TGTGCCAGCAGCTTAGTTAGCGGGGGGGCCGGTGAGCAGTTCTTC. Translated: CASSLVSGGAGEQFF.

This clone was found once. J is TRBJ2-1 and V is TRBV2; D is perhaps TRBD2 (7 bases). The CDR3 is 16 amino acids. Germline CDR1 SNHLY, CDR2 FYNNEI. V lost 3 bases to trimming and J lost 8 bases, with 20 bases between them. The CDR3 sequence is CASSDGGPGIIYEQFF. CDR3 DNA sequence: TGTGCCAGCAGTGACGGGGGGCCTGGAATCATTTATGAGCAGTTCTTC.

The V and J genes are TRBV29-1 and TRBJ2-1; 10 nucleotides agree with TRBD1. CDR1 is SQVTM and CDR2 is ANQGSEA in the germline V gene. CDR3 length: 15 amino acids. V trimming: 7 bases; J trimming: 8 bases; junction bases outside the gene matches: 14. The CDR3: CSGLTGGFRWDEQFF. CDR3 sequence (DNA): TGCAGCGGCCTGACAGGGGGCTTTCGATGGGATGAGCAGTTCTTC.

The chain carries TRBV29-1 and TRBJ2-1; TRBD2 aligns across 12 bases. V trimming: 4 bases; J trimming: 6 bases; junction bases outside the gene matches: 4. The CDR3 consists of 14 residues. CDR1 is SQVTM and CDR2 is ANQGSEA in the germline V gene. Here the CDR3 reads CSVAGLAGLNEQFF. CDR3 in DNA: TGCAGCGTTGCTGGACTAGCGGGACTCAATGAGCAGTTCTTC.

This chain uses TRBV5-6 with TRBJ1-6, with a possible D match to TRBD1 (5 bases). Germline V lookup: CDR1 SGHDT, CDR2 YYEEEE. V lost 5 bases and J lost 9, with 21 bases in between. This CDR3 is built from 16 residues. CDR3 bases: TGTGCCAGCAGGAGAGAAAGGACCGACAGTCGTTCACCCCTCCACTTT. It is translated as CASRRERTDSRSPLHF.

This chain uses TRBV30 with TRBJ1-2; 9 bases are a match to TRBD1. The CDR3 spans 13 residues. Germline V gene data show CDR1 as GTSNPN and CDR2 as SVGIG (reference sequence). Trimming at V came to 3 bases and at J to 8 bases, leaving 7 bases not matched to a gene. The CDR3 is CAWSLGQGTGYTF. Here the CDR3 DNA reads TGTGCCTGGAGCCTTGGACAGGGGACCGGCTACACCTTC.

The chain combines TRBV7-9 with TRBJ1-2; TRBD1 matches 7 bases. The CDR3 covers 18 residues. Germline loops: CDR1 SEHNR, CDR2 FQNEAQ (reference sequence). J was trimmed by 0 bases and V by 3 bases; bases with no gene match: 13. CDR3 in amino acids: CASSFYRDSEITNYGYTF. The DNA of the CDR3 is TGTGCCAGCAGCTTTTACCGGGACAGCGAAATTACTAACTATGGCTACACCTTC.

The rearrangement uses TRBV29-1 and TRBJ2-5; 9 nucleotides agree with TRBD1. The J call could be wrong; TRBJ2-7 is a better fit for the DNA end. The CDR3 is 15 residues long. Germline V CDR1 and CDR2: SQVTM, ANQGSEA. CDR3 coding DNA: TGCAGCGTTGCCCCCCGGGACAGGGAGACCTACGAGCAGTACTTC. Its translation: CSVAPRDRETYEQYF.

The CDR3 DNA reads TGTGCCTGGAACCTCGGGGGGATCGGCGAGCAGTACTTC. Residues: CAWNLGGIGEQYF. The rearrangement joins TRBV30 to TRBJ2-7; 7 nucleotides line up with TRBD2. The CDR3 length is 13 residues. In germline, CDR1 is GTSNPN, CDR2 SVGIG (reference sequence). Trimming at V came to 4 bases and at J to 6 bases, leaving 9 bases not matched to a gene.

The chain is built from TRBV19 and TRBJ1-2; 10 bases match TRBD1. This CDR3 has 15 residues. The germline gives CDR1 LNHDA, CDR2 SQIVND (reference sequence). V shed 5 bases, J shed 6 bases, and the junction held 9 bases outside the gene matches. CDR3 nucleotides: TGTGCCAGTAGTGTCCCCGGGACAGGGGACCATGGCTACACCTTC. Translation gives CASSVPGTGDHGYTF.

The V and J genes are TRBV19 and TRBJ1-2; 9 nucleotides line up with TRBD1. Per the germline V gene, CDR1 is LNHDA and CDR2 is SQIVND (reference sequence). This CDR3 is 13 amino acids long. J was trimmed by 13 bases and V by 5 bases; bases with no gene match: 11. The CDR3 sequence: CASSFSGTGTRTF. The DNA of the CDR3 is TGTGCCAGTAGTTTCTCCGGGACAGGGACTCGCACCTTC. The full variable domain, its missing parts supplied by reference TRBV19 and TRBJ1-2, is DGGITQSPKYLFRKEGQNVTLSCEQNLNHDAMYWYRQDPGQGLRLIYYSQIVNDFQKGDIAEGYSVSREKKESFPLTVTSAQKNPTAFYLCASSFSGTGTRTFGSGTRLTVV.

The genes are TRBV4-3 and TRBJ2-2; no clear D gene. The CDR3 is made up of 15 amino acids. CDR1 is LGHNA, CDR2 YSLEER, per germline. Trimming took 2 bases from V and 8 from J, leaving 15 bases between them. CDR3 residues: CASSQSQFARGELFF. CDR3 bases: TGCGCCAGCAGCCAATCCCAATTCGCGAGGGGGGAGCTGTTTTTT.

The chain recombines TRBV5-1 with TRBJ2-3; 8 positions match TRBD2. With 4 bases clipped from V and 5 bases from J, the junction kept 9 bases outside the gene matches. CDR1 SGHRS and CDR2 YFSETQ come from the germline V gene. The CDR3 covers 15 residues. The CDR3 region is CASSGQGTSRDTQYF. In DNA form, the CDR3 reads TGCGCCAGCAGCGGGCAAGGGACTAGTAGAGATACGCAGTATTTT.

The rearrangement links TRBV18 to TRBJ1-1, with 7 bases aligning to TRBD1. CDR3 length equals 13 residues. CDR1 and CDR2 from the germline V gene are KGHSH and LQKENI. The junction had 5 bases not matched to a gene; V was cut back by 5 bases and J by 5 bases. The DNA for the CDR3 is TGTGCCAGCTCAACCGGGACAGCAACTGAAGCTTTCTTT. Its protein is CASSTGTATEAFF.

V usage is TRBV5-1 and J usage is TRBJ2-7, with TRBD1 matching over 7 bases. CDR3 length equals 13 residues. Trimming cost V 3 bases and J 5 bases; bases outside gene matches: 5. Germline V gene sequence: CDR1 SGHRS, CDR2 YFSETQ. The CDR3 is CASSSRDSNEQYF. The CDR3 nucleotides are TGCGCCAGCAGCTCCCGGGACAGTAACGAGCAGTACTTC.